The clone carrying this T cell receptor beta chain was found once. One junction end does not reproduce the germline sequence, and a read error may be involved. This record comes from a study of blood T cells in healthy people across ages. About the study: About one barcoded beta molecule per two T cells was captured by template switching.

Primed by a sample-barcoded 5' primer and a J-beta primer mix, a second PCR proceeded for roughly 6 to 12 cycles. TCRdb reprocessed the 5' RACE reads with MiXCR, giving one entry per CDR3 protein. This table holds roughly 680,000 distinct CDR3 sequences, more than 45% found once. The germline V gene encodes CDR1 KGHDR and CDR2 SFDVKD. This CDR3 is built from 15 residues. The sequence came from a woman aged 80 or over in good health. The specimen was blood. The chain combines TRBV24-1 with TRBJ1-5; TRBD1 is a possible D gene (6 bases). The CDR3 spells CATGGGRNSDQPQHF. The CDR3 coding sequence is TGTGCCACCGGAGGGGGGAGGAATAGCGATCAGCCCCAGCATTTT.